These 26 T cell receptor beta chains originate from one sample sequenced in a study of cytomegalovirus exposure and HLA in healthy donors. Researchers ran the PCR with 60 Vbeta and 13 Jbeta primers. Measured with immunoSEQ multiplex PCR; TCRdb has only the in-frame clones, and not every one. The table has 65,000 to 85,000 clones, approximately 88% seen once. The sample consisted of PBMCs. Receptors were obtained from a woman aged 50 to 60 in good health and CMV-seronegative.

The chain employs TRBV5-4 and TRBJ2-2, with TRBD1 matching 7 bases. The CDR3 is 17 residues long. V dropped 0 bases and J dropped 1; count of bases not matched to a gene: 6. Germline V gives CDR1 SGHNT, CDR2 YYREEE (reference sequence). CDR3 amino acids: CASSLARGGGNTGELFF. CDR3 nucleotide sequence: TGTGCCAGCAGCTTGGCCAGAGGGGGCGGGAACACCGGGGAGCTGTTTTTT.

The V and J genes are TRBV19 and TRBJ1-1, with D possibly TRBD1 on 6 matching bases. CDR3 size: 12 residues. Germline V gene sequence: CDR1 LNHDA, CDR2 SQIVND (reference sequence). Trimming shortened V by 4 bases and J by 5 bases, and 8 bases separated the two germline ends. DNA for the CDR3: TGTGCCAGTAGTAAGGGACAAACTGAAGCTTTCTTT. Its translation: CASSKGQTEAFF.

J is TRBJ1-3 and V is TRBV7-9; D remains unclear. Per germline, CDR1 SEHNR and CDR2 FQNEAQ (reference sequence). Trimming took 4 bases from V and 0 from J, leaving 7 bases between them. The CDR3 covers 14 residues. The CDR3 protein is CASSSRTSGNTIYF. The CDR3 DNA is TGTGCCAGCAGCTCTAGAACCTCTGGAAACACCATATATTTT.

The chain recombines TRBV6-5 with TRBJ1-6, with TRBD1 matching 7 bases. Germline CDR1 MNHEY, CDR2 SVGAGI. V lost 2 bases and J lost 10; bases outside the gene matches: 11. This CDR3 comprises 16 residues. The CDR3 bases are TGTGCCAGCAGTTACGTAGGGGGCGATTCAAGCTCACCCCTCCACTTT. Protein product: CASSYVGGDSSSPLHF.

V gene TRBV11-2 combines with J gene TRBJ1-1; possible D gene TRBD1, 6 bases. Trimming removed 7 bases at V and 6 bases at J, with 15 bases between. This CDR3 is built from 13 residues. The germline V gene encodes CDR1 SGHAT and CDR2 FQNNGV. The CDR3 loop is CASTPRGGAEAFF. Written as DNA, the CDR3 is TGTGCCAGCACCCCCCGAGGGGGGGCTGAAGCTTTCTTT.

This rearrangement joins TRBV10-3 to TRBJ2-7; 8 bases are shared with TRBD1. The CDR3 runs to 15 residues. Germline CDR1 ENHRY, CDR2 SYGVKD. V shed 2 bases, J shed 5 bases, and the junction held 8 bases outside the gene matches. Here the CDR3 DNA reads TGTGCCATCAGTGAGCCAGGACAGGGTTTCAACGAGCAGTACTTC. The encoded protein is CAISEPGQGFNEQYF.

The chain recombines TRBV7-2 with TRBJ2-1, with D hard to call. V dropped 4 bases and J dropped 4 bases, with 8 bases sitting between them. CDR1 and CDR2 from the germline V gene are SGHTA and FQGNSA. This CDR3 contains 13 residues. The CDR3 reads CASSSVSYNEQFF. CDR3 nucleotide sequence: TGTGCCAGCAGCTCCGTCAGTTACAATGAGCAGTTCTTC.

The chain employs TRBV7-8 and TRBJ1-6; 9 bases agree with TRBD1. V trimming: 4 bases; J trimming: 4 bases; junction bases outside the gene matches: 8. CDR3 length: 17 residues. Germline-derived CDR1 and CDR2 are SGHVS and FQNEAQ. CDR3 region: CASSSPPGQGYNSPLHF. CDR3 in DNA: TGTGCCAGCAGCTCCCCTCCGGGACAGGGATATAATTCACCCCTCCACTTT.

The chain has TRBV4-2 and TRBJ1-2; D is unresolved. This CDR3 region has 13 residues. Trimming removed 1 base from V and 14 bases from J, with 17 bases in between. CDR1 is LGHNA and CDR2 is YNFKEQ in the germline V gene. CDR3 sequence reads: CASSQVGNSFVTF. CDR3 DNA: TGTGCCAGCAGCCAAGTTGGTAACAGCTTTGTAACCTTC.

This clone was counted once. The V call is TRBV4-1, the J call TRBJ1-1, with D tentatively TRBD1 (6 bases). CDR1 and CDR2 (germline): MGHRA, YSYEKL. The CDR3 is 14 amino acids. With 3 bases removed from V and 1 base from J, the gap between germline ends came to 9 bases. CDR3 nucleotides: TGCGCCAGCAGCCACATGACAGGGAACACTGAAGCTTTCTTT. The encoded protein is CASSHMTGNTEAFF.

The chain has TRBV10-3 and TRBJ2-2; tentatively, D is TRBD1 (6 bases). Trimming took 10 bases from V and 0 from J, leaving 18 bases between them. The CDR3 sequence is 16 residues long. Germline V gene data show CDR1 as ENHRY and CDR2 as SYGVKD. CDR3 residues: CATRDTGASNTGELFF. CDR3 coding DNA: TGTGCCACCCGGGACACAGGCGCCTCGAACACCGGGGAGCTGTTTTTT.

The chain uses TRBV18 and TRBJ2-1; TRBD1 aligns across 9 bases. V gave up 4 bases and J gave up 2 bases; unmatched junction bases: 6. Germline values: CDR1 KGHSH, CDR2 LQKENI. The CDR3 is 16 amino acids. Here the CDR3 reads CASSLFGDRAYNEQFF. CDR3 in DNA: TGTGCCAGCTCACTTTTTGGGGACAGGGCCTACAATGAGCAGTTCTTC.

The genes are TRBV5-4 and TRBJ2-5, with TRBD1 matching 8 bases. The germline gives CDR1 SGHNT, CDR2 YYREEE (reference sequence). The V segment lost 4 bases and the J segment 3 bases; nucleotides outside the gene matches: 5. The CDR3 runs 14 residues. The CDR3 loop reads CASSSGQGKETQYF. The DNA for the CDR3 is TGTGCCAGCAGCAGCGGACAGGGCAAAGAGACCCAGTACTTC.

The chain recombines TRBV7-2 with TRBJ2-3, with a weak D call TRBD1 (6 bases). V lost 2 bases and J lost 5, with 17 bases in between. This CDR3 has 16 residues. CDR1 is SGHTA, CDR2 FQGNSA, per germline. The chain's CDR3 is CASSLSFQGRRDTQYF. CDR3 nucleotides: TGTGCCAGCAGCTTATCGTTTCAGGGGCGCAGAGATACGCAGTATTTT.

The CDR3, as DNA: TGTGCCAGCAGACCAGCCGGGACAGGCCCCTACGAGCAGTACTTC. It specifies CASRPAGTGPYEQYF. V usage is TRBV28 and J usage is TRBJ2-7, with 8 positions matching TRBD1. The CDR3 covers 15 residues. V lost 6 bases to trimming and J lost 2 bases; unmatched junction nucleotides: 9. The germline CDR1 and CDR2 sequences are MDHEN and SYDVKM. Looking up the rest from reference TRBV28 and TRBJ2-7 gives the full variable domain: DVKVTQSSRYLVKRTGEKVFLECVQDMDHENMFWYRQDPGLGLRLIYFSYDVKMKEKGDIPEGYSVSREKKERFSLILESASTNQTSMYLCASRPAGTGPYEQYFGPGTRLTVT.

This chain uses TRBV7-2 with TRBJ1-1; no clear D. The CDR3 sequence is 11 residues long. The V and J ends lost 6 bases and 8 bases respectively, with 10 bases between them. The germline gives CDR1 SGHTA, CDR2 FQGNSA. The CDR3 bases are TGTGCCAGCAGTTCTCGGGGAGAAGCTTTCTTT. As protein: CASSSRGEAFF.

The chain employs TRBV15 and TRBJ2-5; TRBD1 agrees at 8 bases. The CDR3 extends over 15 amino acids. Germline CDR1 reads LNHNV; CDR2 reads YYDKDF (reference sequence). Losses at the gene ends were 0 bases for V and 4 bases for J; bases not matched to a gene: 4. Here the CDR3 DNA reads TGTGCCACCAGCAGAGATTATCAGGGGGCAGAGACCCAGTACTTC. Protein product: CATSRDYQGAETQYF.

The chain carries TRBV2 and TRBJ2-7; no definite D call. CDR3 size: 11 residues. V lost 3 bases to trimming and J lost 3 bases, with 3 bases between them. CDR1 SNHLY and CDR2 FYNNEI come from the germline V gene. Here the CDR3 DNA reads TGTGCCAGCAGTGACAGCTACGAGCAGTACTTC. This codes for CASSDSYEQYF.

This chain uses TRBV4-1 with TRBJ2-3; D remains ambiguous. V was cut by 0 bases and J by 8 bases, with 3 bases left in between. This CDR3 spans 11 amino acids. CDR1 is MGHRA and CDR2 is YSYEKL in the germline V gene. CDR3 amino acids: CASSQDSTQYF. CDR3 bases: TGCGCCAGCAGCCAAGACAGTACGCAGTATTTT.

The V gene is TRBV28, the J gene TRBJ2-1; 11 bases agree with TRBD1. V shed 6 bases and J 6 bases; nucleotides not matched to a gene: 7. Germline-derived CDR1 and CDR2 are MDHEN and SYDVKM. The CDR3 length is 15 residues. CDR3 residues: CASSQGQGVGNEQFF. For the CDR3, the DNA is TGTGCCAGCAGCCAGGGACAGGGGGTCGGCAATGAGCAGTTCTTC.

The chain recombines TRBV14 with TRBJ1-2; no clear D. V was pared by 0 bases and J by 8 bases, with 16 bases between. CDR1 and CDR2 from the germline V gene are SGHDN and FVKESK. CDR3 size: 15 residues. CDR3 in DNA: TGTGCCAGCAGCCAAGATCCGAATCCGTGGAGGGGCTACACCTTC. Its translation is CASSQDPNPWRGYTF.

V usage is TRBV7-2 and J usage is TRBJ1-2, with 7 bases matching TRBD1. The CDR3 is 17 amino acids. V was clipped by 5 bases and J by 6 bases; unmatched bases: 18. The germline CDR1 and CDR2 sequences are SGHTA and FQGNSA. In nucleotides, the CDR3 is TGTGCCAGCAGCCCCCACTATGACAGGGACCTTGGCAATGGCTACACCTTC. Its protein is CASSPHYDRDLGNGYTF. The full variable domain, rest sourced from reference TRBV7-2 and TRBJ1-2, is GAGVSQSPSNKVTEKGKDVELRCDPISGHTALYWYRQSLGQGLEFLIYFQGNSAPDKSGLPSDRFSAERTGGSVSTLTIQRTQQEDSAVYLCASSPHYDRDLGNGYTFGSGTRLTVV.

The genes are TRBV5-4 and TRBJ2-1; D may be TRBD2 (6 bases). The CDR3 covers 13 residues. V was pared by 3 bases and J by 5 bases, with 9 bases between. Per the germline V gene, CDR1 is SGHNT and CDR2 is YYREEE (reference sequence). CDR3 region: CASSWEEDNEQFF. CDR3 in DNA: TGTGCCAGCAGCTGGGAGGAAGACAATGAGCAGTTCTTC. Supplemented by reference TRBV5-4 and TRBJ2-1, the full variable domain reads ETGVTQSPTHLIKTRGQQVTLRCSSQSGHNTVSWYQQALGQGPQFIFQYYREEENGRGNFPPRFSGLQFPNYSSELNVNALELDDSALYLCASSWEEDNEQFFGPGTRLTVL.

A remark on this clone: The identical CDR3 is also encoded by other nucleotide sequences in the sample. The chain links TRBV7-9 to TRBJ1-1; D is unresolved. Trimming cost V 2 bases and J 5 bases, with 6 bases left between them. The CDR3 is made up of 12 amino acids. Germline lookup yields CDR1 SEHNR and CDR2 FQNEAQ (reference sequence). The chain's CDR3 is CASSLSDTEAFF. CDR3 DNA sequence: TGTGCCAGCAGCTTAAGCGATACTGAAGCTTTCTTT.

Comment on this clone: The sample contains more than one DNA sequence encoding this CDR3. The rearrangement uses TRBV30 and TRBJ1-6, with D perhaps TRBD1 (5 bases). The germline gives CDR1 GTSNPN, CDR2 SVGIG (reference sequence). The V end was cut by 0 bases, the J end by 7 bases, with 13 bases between. There are 15 residues in the CDR3. CDR3 sequence: CAWSVRGLQNSPLHF. In DNA, the CDR3 is TGTGCCTGGAGTGTAAGGGGACTCCAAAATTCACCCCTCCACTTT.

The chain combines TRBV18 with TRBJ2-2, with 9 bases aligning to TRBD1. Germline CDR1 reads KGHSH; CDR2 reads LQKENI. This CDR3 comprises 15 residues. J lost 5 bases, V lost 3 bases, and 4 bases had no gene match. The CDR3 nucleotides are TGTGCCAGCTCACCGTATGGACAGGGGACCGGGGAGCTGTTTTTT. It is translated as CASSPYGQGTGELFF.